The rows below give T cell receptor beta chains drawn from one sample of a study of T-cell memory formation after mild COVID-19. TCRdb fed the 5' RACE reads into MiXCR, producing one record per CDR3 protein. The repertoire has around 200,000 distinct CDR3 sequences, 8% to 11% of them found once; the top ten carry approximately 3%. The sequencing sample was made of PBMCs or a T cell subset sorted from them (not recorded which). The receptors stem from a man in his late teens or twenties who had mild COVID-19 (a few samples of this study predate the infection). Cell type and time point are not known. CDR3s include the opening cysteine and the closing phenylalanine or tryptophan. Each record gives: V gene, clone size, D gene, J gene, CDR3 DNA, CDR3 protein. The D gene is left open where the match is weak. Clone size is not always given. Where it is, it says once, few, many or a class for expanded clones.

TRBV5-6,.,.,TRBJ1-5,TGTGCCAGCACCTTATTGGGGGCCGACTATCAGCCCCAGCATTTT,CASTLLGADYQPQHF
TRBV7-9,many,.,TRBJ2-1,TGTGCCAGCAGCTCTATTGGGCAGGGTACTTACAATGAGCAGTTCTTC,CASSSIGQGTYNEQFF
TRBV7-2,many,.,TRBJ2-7,TGTGCCAGCAGCTTGTCAGGTGCCTCCTACGAGCAGTACTTC,CASSLSGASYEQYF
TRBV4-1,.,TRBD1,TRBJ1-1,TGCGCCAGCAGCCGAGGACAGGGGTGGACTGAAGCTTTCTTT,CASSRGQGWTEAFF
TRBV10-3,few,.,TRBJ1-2,TGTGCCATCAGTGTGGACTATGGCTACACCTTC,CAISVDYGYTF
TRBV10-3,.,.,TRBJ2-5,TGTGCCATCAGTGAGGGGGAGACCCAGTACTTC,CAISEGETQYF
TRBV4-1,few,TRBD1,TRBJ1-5,TGCGCCAGCAGCCGGGAGGGGGCACAGCCCCAGCATTTT,CASSREGAQPQHF
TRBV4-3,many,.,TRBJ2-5,TGCGCCAGCAGCCAAGTTGGGCAGGGGGGAGAGACCCAGTACTTC,CASSQVGQGGETQYF
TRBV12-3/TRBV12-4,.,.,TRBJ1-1,TGTGCCAGCAGTACCCGGGGGCGTAACACTGAAGCTTTCTTT,CASSTRGRNTEAFF
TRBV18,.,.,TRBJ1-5,TGTGCCAGCTCCCCCGACAGTCGCCAAAGGACCCAGCATTTT,CASSPDSRQRTQHF
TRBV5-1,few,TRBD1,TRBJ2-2,TGCGCCAGCAGCTTGAGAGGACAGGACACCGGGGAGCTGTTTTTT,CASSLRGQDTGELFF
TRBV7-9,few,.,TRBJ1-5,TGTGCCAGCAGCCGATCTACGAGGCCCCAGCATTTT,CASSRSTRPQHF
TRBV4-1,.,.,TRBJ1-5,TGCGCCAGCAGCCAAGTTGGGGGCAGGGCCTGGGGGCAGCCCCAGCATTTT,CASSQVGGRAWGQPQHF
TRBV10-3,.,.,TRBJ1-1,TGTGCCATCAGTGGAGGGGTCAGGGGAGTCTCTGAAGCTTTCTTT,CAISGGVRGVSEAFF
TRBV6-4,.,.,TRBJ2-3,TGTGCCAGCAGGGACAGCGTCGCCATTTGTCGTACGCAGTATTTT,CASRDSVAICRTQYF
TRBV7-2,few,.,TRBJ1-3,TGTGCCAGCAGCTCCCTCGGACAGATCTCTGGAAACACCATATATTTT,CASSSLGQISGNTIYF
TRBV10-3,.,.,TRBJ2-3,TGTGCCATCAGTGACAGCAAAAGCACAGATACGCAGTATTTT,CAISDSKSTDTQYF
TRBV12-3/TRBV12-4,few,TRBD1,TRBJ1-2,TGTGCCAGCGAGGGGGCTGAGGGCTACACCTTC,CASEGAEGYTF
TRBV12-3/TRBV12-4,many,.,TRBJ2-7,TGTGCCAGCGGGAGGGACAGACACTACGAGCAGTACTTC,CASGRDRHYEQYF
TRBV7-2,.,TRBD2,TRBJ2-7,TGTGCCAGCAGCGCTAGCGGGGGAAACGGCGAGCAGTACTTC,CASSASGGNGEQYF
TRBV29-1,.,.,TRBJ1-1,TGCAGCGGTACGGGGAACACTGAAGCTTTCTTT,CSGTGNTEAFF
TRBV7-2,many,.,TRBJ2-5,TGTGCCAGCAGCCGCCCGGGGGAGACCCAGTACTTC,CASSRPGETQYF
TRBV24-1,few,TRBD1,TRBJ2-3,TGTGCCACCAGTGGATCGGACAGGGGCATCACAGATACGCAGTATTTT,CATSGSDRGITDTQYF
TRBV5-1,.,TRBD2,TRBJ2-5,TGCGCCAGCAGCCAAGGGACTAGCGGGGGTCAAGAGACCCAGTACTTC,CASSQGTSGGQETQYF
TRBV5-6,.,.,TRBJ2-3,TGTGCCAGCAGCTTGTTGTCGGGGGATACAGATACGCAGTATTTT,CASSLLSGDTDTQYF
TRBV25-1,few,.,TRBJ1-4,TGTGCCAGCAGCGGGGGCCCTCTTAATGAAAAACTGTTTTTT,CASSGGPLNEKLFF
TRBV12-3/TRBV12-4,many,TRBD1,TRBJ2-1,TGTGCCAGCAGCTCACGATCCGAGGGGGCATGGCAGTTCTTC,CASSSRSEGAWQFF